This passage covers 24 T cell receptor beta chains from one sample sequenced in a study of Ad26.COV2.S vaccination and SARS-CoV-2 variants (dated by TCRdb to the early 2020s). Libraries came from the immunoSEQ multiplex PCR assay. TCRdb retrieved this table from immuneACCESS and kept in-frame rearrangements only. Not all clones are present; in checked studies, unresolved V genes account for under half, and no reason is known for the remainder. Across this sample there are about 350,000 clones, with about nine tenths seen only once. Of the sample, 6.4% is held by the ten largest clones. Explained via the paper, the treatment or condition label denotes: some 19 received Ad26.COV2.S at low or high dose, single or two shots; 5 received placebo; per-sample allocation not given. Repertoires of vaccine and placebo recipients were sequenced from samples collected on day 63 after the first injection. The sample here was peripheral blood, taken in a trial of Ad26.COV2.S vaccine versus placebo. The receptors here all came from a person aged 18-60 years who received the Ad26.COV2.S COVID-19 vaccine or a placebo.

The CDR3 loop is CASSRTGDLGGYTF. The CDR3 DNA sequence: TGTGCCAGCAGCCGGACAGGGGATCTGGGAGGCTACACCTTC. V is TRBV6-5 and J is TRBJ1-2, with TRBD1 identical over 9 bases. Germline CDR1 and CDR2: MNHEY and SVGAGI. This CDR3 region has 14 residues. The V and J ends lost 6 bases and 8 bases, in that order; junction bases with no gene match: 10.

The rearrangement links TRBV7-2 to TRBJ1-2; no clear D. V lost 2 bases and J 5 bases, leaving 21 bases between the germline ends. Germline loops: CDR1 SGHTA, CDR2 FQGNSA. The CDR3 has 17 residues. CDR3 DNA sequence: TGTGCCAGCAGCTTAAAGGGTCAATACGGCTTCGGGTATGGCTACACCTTC. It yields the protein CASSLKGQYGFGYGYTF. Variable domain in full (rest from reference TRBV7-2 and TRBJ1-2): GAGVSQSPSNKVTEKGKDVELRCDPISGHTALYWYRQSLGQGLEFLIYFQGNSAPDKSGLPSDRFSAERTGGSVSTLTIQRTQQEDSAVYLCASSLKGQYGFGYGYTFGSGTRLTVV.

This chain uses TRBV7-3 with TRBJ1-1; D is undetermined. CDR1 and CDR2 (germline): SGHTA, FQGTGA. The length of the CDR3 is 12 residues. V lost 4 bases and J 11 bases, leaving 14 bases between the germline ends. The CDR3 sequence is CASSSSLHRAFF. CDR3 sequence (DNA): TGTGCCAGCAGCTCGTCCCTCCACCGGGCTTTCTTT.

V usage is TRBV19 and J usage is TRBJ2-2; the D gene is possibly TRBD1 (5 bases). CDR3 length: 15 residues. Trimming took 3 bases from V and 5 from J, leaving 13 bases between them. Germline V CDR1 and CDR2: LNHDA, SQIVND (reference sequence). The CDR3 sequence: CASSISDTKTGELFF. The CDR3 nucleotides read TGTGCCAGTAGTATCTCGGACACCAAGACCGGGGAGCTGTTTTTT.

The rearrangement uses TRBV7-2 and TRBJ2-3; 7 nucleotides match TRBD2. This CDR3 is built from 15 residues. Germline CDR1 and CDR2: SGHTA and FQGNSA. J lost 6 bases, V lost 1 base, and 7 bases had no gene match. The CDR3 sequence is CASSLETGAGDTQYF. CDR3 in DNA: TGTGCCAGCAGCTTAGAGACGGGAGCGGGGGATACGCAGTATTTT.

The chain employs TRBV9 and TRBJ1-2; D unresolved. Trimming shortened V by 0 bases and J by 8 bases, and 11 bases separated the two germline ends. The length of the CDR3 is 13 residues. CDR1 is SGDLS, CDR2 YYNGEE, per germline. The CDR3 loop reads CASSVEFLGGYTF. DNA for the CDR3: TGTGCCAGCAGCGTAGAATTCTTGGGAGGCTACACCTTC.

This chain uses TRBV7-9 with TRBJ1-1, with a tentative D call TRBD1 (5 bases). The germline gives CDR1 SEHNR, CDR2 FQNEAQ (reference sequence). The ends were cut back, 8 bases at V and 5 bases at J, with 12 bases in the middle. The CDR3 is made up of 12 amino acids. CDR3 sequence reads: CASAQGITEAFF. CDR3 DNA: TGTGCCAGCGCGCAGGGTATAACTGAAGCTTTCTTT.

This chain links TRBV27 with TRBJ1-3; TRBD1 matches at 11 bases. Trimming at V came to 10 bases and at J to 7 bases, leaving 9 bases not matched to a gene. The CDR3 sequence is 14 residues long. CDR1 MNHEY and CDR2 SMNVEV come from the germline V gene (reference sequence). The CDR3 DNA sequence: TGTGCCACTTATAGGACAGGGGGCGTCAACACCATATATTTT. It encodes CATYRTGGVNTIYF.

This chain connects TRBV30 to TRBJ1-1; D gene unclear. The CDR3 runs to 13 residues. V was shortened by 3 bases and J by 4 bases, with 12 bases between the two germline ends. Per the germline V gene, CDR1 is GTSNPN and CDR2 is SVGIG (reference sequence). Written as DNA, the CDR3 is TGTGCCTGGAGGGCCCGCCCCCGCACTGAAGCTTTCTTT. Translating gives CAWRARPRTEAFF. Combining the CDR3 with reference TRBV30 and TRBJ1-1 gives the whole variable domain SQTIHQWPATLVQPVGSPLSLECTVEGTSNPNLYWYRQAAGRGLQLLFYSVGIGQISSEVPQNLSASRPQDRQFILSSKKLLLSDSGFYLCAWRARPRTEAFFGQGTRLTVV.

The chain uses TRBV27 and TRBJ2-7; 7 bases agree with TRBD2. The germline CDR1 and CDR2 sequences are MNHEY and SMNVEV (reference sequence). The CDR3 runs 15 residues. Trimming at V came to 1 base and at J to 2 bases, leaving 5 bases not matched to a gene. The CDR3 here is CASSLLGGSTYEQYF. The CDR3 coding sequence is TGTGCCAGCAGTTTATTGGGGGGGTCTACCTACGAGCAGTACTTC.

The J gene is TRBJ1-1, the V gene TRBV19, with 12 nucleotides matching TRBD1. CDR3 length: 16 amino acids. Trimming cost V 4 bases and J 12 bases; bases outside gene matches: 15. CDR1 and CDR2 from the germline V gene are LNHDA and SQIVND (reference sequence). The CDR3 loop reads CASSTLRGTGGSETFF. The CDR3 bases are TGTGCCAGTAGTACACTGCGTGGGACAGGGGGCAGCGAAACTTTCTTT.

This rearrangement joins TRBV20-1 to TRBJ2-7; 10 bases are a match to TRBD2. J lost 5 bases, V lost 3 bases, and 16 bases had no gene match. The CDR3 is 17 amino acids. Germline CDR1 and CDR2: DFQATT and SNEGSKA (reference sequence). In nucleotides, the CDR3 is TGCAGTGCTAGTGAGCCCCGGGCTAGCGGGAGTAGCGACGAGCAGTACTTC. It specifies CSASEPRASGSSDEQYF.

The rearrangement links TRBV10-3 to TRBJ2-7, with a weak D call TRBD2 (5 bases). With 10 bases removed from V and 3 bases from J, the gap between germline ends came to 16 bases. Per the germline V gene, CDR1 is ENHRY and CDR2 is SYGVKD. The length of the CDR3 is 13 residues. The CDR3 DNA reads TGTGCCACCCAGGACGGGATGGGCTACGAGCAGTACTTC. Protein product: CATQDGMGYEQYF.

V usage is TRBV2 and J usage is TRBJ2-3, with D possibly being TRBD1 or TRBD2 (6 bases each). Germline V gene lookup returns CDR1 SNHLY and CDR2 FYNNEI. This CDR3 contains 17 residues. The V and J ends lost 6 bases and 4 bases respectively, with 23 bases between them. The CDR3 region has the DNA TGTGCCAGCAGGAGAGGACAGAGGGGACTCCCCCCAGATACGCAGTATTTT. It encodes CASRRGQRGLPPDTQYF.

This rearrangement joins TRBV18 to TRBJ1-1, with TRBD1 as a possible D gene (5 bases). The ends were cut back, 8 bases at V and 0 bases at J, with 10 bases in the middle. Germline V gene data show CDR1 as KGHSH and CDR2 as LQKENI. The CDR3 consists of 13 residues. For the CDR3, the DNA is TGTGCCAGCCTCCCGGGGGTGAACACTGAAGCTTTCTTT. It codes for CASLPGVNTEAFF.

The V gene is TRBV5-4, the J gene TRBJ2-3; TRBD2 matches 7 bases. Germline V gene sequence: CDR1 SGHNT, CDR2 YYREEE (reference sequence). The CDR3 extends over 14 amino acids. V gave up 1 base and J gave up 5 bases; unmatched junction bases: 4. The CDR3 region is CASSLFAGVDTQYF. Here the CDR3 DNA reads TGTGCCAGCAGCTTGTTTGCGGGAGTAGATACGCAGTATTTT.

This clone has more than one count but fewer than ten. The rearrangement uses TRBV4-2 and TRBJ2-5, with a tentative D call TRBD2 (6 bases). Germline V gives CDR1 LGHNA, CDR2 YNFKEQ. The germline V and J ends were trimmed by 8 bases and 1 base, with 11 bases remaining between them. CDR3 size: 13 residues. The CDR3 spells CASGRPFQETQYF. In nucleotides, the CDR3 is TGTGCCAGCGGGAGGCCTTTCCAAGAGACCCAGTACTTC.

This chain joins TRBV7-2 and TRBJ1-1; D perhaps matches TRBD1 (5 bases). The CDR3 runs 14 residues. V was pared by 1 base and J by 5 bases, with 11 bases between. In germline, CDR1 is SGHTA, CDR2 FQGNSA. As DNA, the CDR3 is TGTGCCAGCAGCTTAGGGGCATCAGGGACTGAAGCTTTCTTT. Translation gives CASSLGASGTEAFF. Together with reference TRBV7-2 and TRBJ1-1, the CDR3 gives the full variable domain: GAGVSQSPSNKVTEKGKDVELRCDPISGHTALYWYRQSLGQGLEFLIYFQGNSAPDKSGLPSDRFSAERTGGSVSTLTIQRTQQEDSAVYLCASSLGASGTEAFFGQGTRLTVV.

Written as DNA, the CDR3 is TGTGCCAGCAGGGGTACGGGACAGCTATATGGCTACACCTTC. This translates into CASRGTGQLYGYTF. The chain combines TRBV28 with TRBJ1-2; 7 nucleotides agree with TRBD1. The V gene's germline CDR1 is MDHEN and CDR2 SYDVKM. This CDR3 is 14 amino acids long. V dropped 6 bases and J dropped 5; count of bases not matched to a gene: 9.

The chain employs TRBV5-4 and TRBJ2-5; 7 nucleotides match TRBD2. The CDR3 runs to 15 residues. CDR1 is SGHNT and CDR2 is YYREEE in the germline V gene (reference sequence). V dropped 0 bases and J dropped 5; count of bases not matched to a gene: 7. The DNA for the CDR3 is TGTGCCAGCAGCTTGGTTGCGGGAGACCGGGAGACCCAGTACTTC. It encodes CASSLVAGDRETQYF.

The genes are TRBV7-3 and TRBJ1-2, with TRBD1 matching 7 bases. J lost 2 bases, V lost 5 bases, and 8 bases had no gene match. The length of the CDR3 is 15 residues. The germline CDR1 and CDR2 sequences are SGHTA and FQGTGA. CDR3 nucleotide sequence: TGTGCCAGCAGCCCAGTCGACAGGGCAAACTATGGCTACACCTTC. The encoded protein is CASSPVDRANYGYTF.

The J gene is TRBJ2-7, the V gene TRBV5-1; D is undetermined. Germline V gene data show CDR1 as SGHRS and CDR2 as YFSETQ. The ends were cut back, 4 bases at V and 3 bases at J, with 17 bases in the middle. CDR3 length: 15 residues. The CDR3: CASSPEFGGYYEQYF. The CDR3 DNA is TGCGCCAGCAGCCCCGAGTTTGGCGGCTACTACGAGCAGTACTTC. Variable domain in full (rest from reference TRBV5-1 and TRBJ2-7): KAGVTQTPRYLIKTRGQQVTLSCSPISGHRSVSWYQQTPGQGLQFLFEYFSETQRNKGNFPGRFSGRQFSNSRSEMNVSTLELGDSALYLCASSPEFGGYYEQYFGPGTRLTVT.

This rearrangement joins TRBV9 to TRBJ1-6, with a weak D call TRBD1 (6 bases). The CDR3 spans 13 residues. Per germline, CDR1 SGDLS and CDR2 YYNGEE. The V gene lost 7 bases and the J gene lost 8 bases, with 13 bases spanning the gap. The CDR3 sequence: CASSPGADSPLHF. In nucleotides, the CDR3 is TGTGCCAGCTCCCCGGGGGCCGATTCACCCCTCCACTTT.

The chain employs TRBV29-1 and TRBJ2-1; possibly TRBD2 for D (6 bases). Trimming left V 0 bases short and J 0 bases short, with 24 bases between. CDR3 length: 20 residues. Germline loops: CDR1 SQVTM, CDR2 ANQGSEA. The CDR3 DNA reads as TGCAGCGTTGAAGATCCGTTTGGAGCGGGCACAGCTAGCTCCTACAATGAGCAGTTCTTC. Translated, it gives CSVEDPFGAGTASSYNEQFF.